This T cell receptor (beta chain) was recovered during a study of T cell changes during pregnancy in multiple sclerosis (dated by TCRdb to the late 2010s). With regard to the full study: The study looked at changes in the T cell repertoire across pregnancy in women with multiple sclerosis.

Inclusive of the bounding cysteine and phenylalanine, the CDR3 is 15 residues long. CDR3 DNA only is kept here, 45 bases in frame from base 1. CDR1 MNHNS and CDR2 SASEGT are derived from the germline V gene. Libraries were made using the immunoSEQ multiplex PCR assay. Here the immuneACCESS table is served through TCRdb, limited to in-frame sequences with V and J called. Missing clones are a known gap in these copies; in checked studies unresolved V genes cover under half, and the rest lacks a known reason. This sample holds tens of thousands of clones; around 90% were observed only once. The top ten constitute 2.5% to 3.5% of the sample. Concerning this clone: Its target antigen remains unknown. Per-base qualities were not stored, and no clone one base away is much larger.

The material sequenced was CD8+ T cells from peripheral blood mononuclear cells, taken before pregnancy. In this chain, TRBV6-1 is recombined with TRBJ2-5; perhaps TRBD1 is the D gene, with 6 bases matching. The J call could be wrong; TRBJ2-7 is a better fit for the DNA end. The sequence derives from a female donor with multiple sclerosis, enrolled in a pregnancy study. The CDR3 in this case is CASTSITGMAYEQYF. The DNA sequence is TGTGCCAGCACCTCCATAACAGGGATGGCCTACGAGCAGTACTTC.